These T cell receptor beta chains were read from a single sample in a study of T-cell memory formation after mild COVID-19. TCRdb reanalysed the 5' RACE reads using MiXCR and keeps one entry per CDR3 protein. The sample lists a few hundred thousand distinct CDR3 sequences, 16% occurring once. Material: PBMCs or a T cell subset sorted from them (not recorded which). All receptors come from a man in his late teens or twenties who had mild COVID-19 (a few samples of this study predate the infection). Cell type and time point are not known. CDR3s include the opening cysteine and the closing phenylalanine or tryptophan. The order of the fields is CDR3 protein, CDR3 DNA, D gene, J gene, V gene, clone size. D genes are given only for firm matches. A clone size is listed for some rows: how often the clone was seen (once, few, many), or a class if it is expanded.

CASSQGRQVMSTDTQYF TGCGCCAGCAGCCAAGGTCGCCAGGTTATGAGCACAGATACGCAGTATTTT NA TRBJ2-3 TRBV4-3 NA
CASSPGTTFGPNEKLFF TGTGCCAGCAGTCCCGGGACGACCTTTGGGCCTAATGAAAAACTGTTTTTT NA TRBJ1-4 TRBV6-6 NA
CASSPGQVYEQYF TGTGCCAGCAGCCCGGGGCAGGTCTACGAGCAGTACTTC NA TRBJ2-7 TRBV7-9 medium-sized
CASSLSQGDYGYTF TGTGCCAGCAGTTTATCACAGGGGGACTATGGCTACACCTTC TRBD1 TRBJ1-2 TRBV28 few
CASSQGRWGTFGYTF TGCGCCAGCAGCCAAGGAAGATGGGGGACCTTTGGCTACACCTTC NA TRBJ1-2 TRBV4-1 many
CASSLVTGGAGYTF TGTGCCAGCAGCTTGGTGACAGGGGGCGCGGGCTACACCTTC TRBD1 TRBJ1-2 TRBV5-4 few
CASSLGGHGYTF TGCGCCAGCAGCTTGGGAGGTCATGGCTACACCTTC NA TRBJ1-2 TRBV5-1 few
CSARGSGKSHEQYF TGCAGTGCTAGGGGGAGCGGGAAGTCCCACGAGCAGTACTTC TRBD2 TRBJ2-7 TRBV20-1 once
CASSPKMGWSGELFF TGTGCCAGCAGCCCAAAAATGGGATGGAGCGGGGAGCTGTTTTTT NA TRBJ2-2 TRBV5-6 few
CASNSLAGFEAFF TGTGCCAGCAACAGTTTGGCAGGGTTTGAAGCTTTCTTT NA TRBJ1-1 TRBV28 NA
CSARDWGYEQFF TGCAGTGCTAGAGACTGGGGGTATGAGCAGTTCTTC NA TRBJ2-1 TRBV20-1 NA
CASSSPGPTYGYTF TGCGCCAGCAGCTCGCCGGGACCGACCTATGGCTACACCTTC NA TRBJ1-2 TRBV5-1 few
CASSRPVAGHTGELFF TGCGCCAGCAGCCGCCCAGTAGCGGGGCACACCGGGGAGCTGTTTTTT TRBD2 TRBJ2-2 TRBV5-1 many
CSAVRSYNEQFF TGCAGCGCTGTGCGCTCCTACAATGAGCAGTTCTTC NA TRBJ2-1 TRBV29-1 many
CSASERAGGTDTQYF TGCAGTGCTAGTGAGCGAGCGGGGGGCACAGATACGCAGTATTTT TRBD2 TRBJ2-3 TRBV20-1 few
CSAKGTDYSNQPQHF TGCAGTGCTAAGGGGACAGACTATAGCAATCAGCCCCAGCATTTT TRBD1 TRBJ1-5 TRBV20-1 NA
CASSQGHLAVDGYTF TGTGCCAGCAGCCAAGGCCACCTCGCCGTCGATGGCTACACCTTC NA TRBJ1-2 TRBV3-1 NA
CASSLASDRGAYGYTF TGTGCCAGCAGCTTAGCGTCGGACAGGGGGGCCTATGGCTACACCTTC TRBD1 TRBJ1-2 TRBV7-9 NA
CSVWTPGDEQYF TGCAGCGTCTGGACACCTGGGGACGAGCAGTACTTC NA TRBJ2-7 TRBV29-1 NA
CASSQDSSTGGIYGYTF TGCGCCAGCAGCCAAGATTCGTCGACAGGGGGCATCTATGGCTACACCTTC TRBD1 TRBJ1-2 TRBV4-3 NA
CASSWFQGDEQYF TGTGCCAGCAGTTGGTTCCAGGGAGACGAGCAGTACTTC NA TRBJ2-7 TRBV6-5 NA
CASSVTDKLNYEQYF TGTGCCAGCAGCGTAACCGACAAACTAAACTACGAGCAGTACTTC NA TRBJ2-7 TRBV7-6 few
CASSLGTGYNEKLFF TGCGCCAGCAGCCTCGGGACAGGGTATAATGAAAAACTGTTTTTT TRBD1 TRBJ1-4 TRBV5-1 NA
CSGGQGSIGYTF TGCAGCGGGGGACAGGGCTCCATTGGCTACACCTTC TRBD1 TRBJ1-2 TRBV29-1 few
CASSLLGLGIDTQYF TGTGCCAGCAGTCTCCTGGGACTAGGCATAGATACGCAGTATTTT TRBD2 TRBJ2-3 TRBV12-3/TRBV12-4 NA
CASSPRTGGNEQFF TGTGCTAGCAGCCCCCGGACAGGGGGGAATGAGCAGTTCTTC TRBD1 TRBJ2-1 TRBV7-7 few
CASSPWGGQETQYF TGCGCCAGCAGCCCTTGGGGTGGACAAGAGACCCAGTACTTC NA TRBJ2-5 TRBV5-1 NA
CASRPDGTSYGYTF TGCGCCAGCCGCCCTGATGGGACGAGCTATGGCTACACCTTC NA TRBJ1-2 TRBV5-1 few
CASSLAGGEGEAFF TGCGCCAGCAGCTTGGCGGGGGGCGAAGGTGAAGCTTTCTTT NA TRBJ1-1 TRBV5-1 NA
CAITTGTDTQYF TGTGCCATCACCACAGGGACAGATACGCAGTATTTT NA TRBJ2-3 TRBV10-3 once
CASSFSRETDTQYF TGTGCCAGCAGCTTCTCTCGAGAGACAGATACGCAGTATTTT NA TRBJ2-3 TRBV7-3 NA
CSVAFGNNEQFF TGCAGCGTTGCTTTCGGGAACAATGAGCAGTTCTTC NA TRBJ2-1 TRBV29-1 NA
CASSWRTEQETQYF TGCGCCAGCAGCTGGCGGACAGAACAAGAGACCCAGTACTTC NA TRBJ2-5 TRBV5-1 few
CASSLFGQLGEKLFF TGCGCCAGCAGCTTGTTCGGCCAGCTTGGGGAAAAACTGTTTTTT NA TRBJ1-4 TRBV5-1 few
CASSSDGTRADTQYF TGTGCCAGCAGTTCCGACGGAACTCGGGCAGATACGCAGTATTTT NA TRBJ2-3 TRBV6-5 NA
CASSLVYGGPSRYTF TGTGCCAGCAGCTTAGTTTATGGCGGACCATCGCGCTACACCTTC NA TRBJ1-2 TRBV7-9 NA
CASSQDSGNIQYF TGTGCCAGCAGCCAAGATTCAGGGAACATTCAGTACTTC NA TRBJ2-4 TRBV3-1 many